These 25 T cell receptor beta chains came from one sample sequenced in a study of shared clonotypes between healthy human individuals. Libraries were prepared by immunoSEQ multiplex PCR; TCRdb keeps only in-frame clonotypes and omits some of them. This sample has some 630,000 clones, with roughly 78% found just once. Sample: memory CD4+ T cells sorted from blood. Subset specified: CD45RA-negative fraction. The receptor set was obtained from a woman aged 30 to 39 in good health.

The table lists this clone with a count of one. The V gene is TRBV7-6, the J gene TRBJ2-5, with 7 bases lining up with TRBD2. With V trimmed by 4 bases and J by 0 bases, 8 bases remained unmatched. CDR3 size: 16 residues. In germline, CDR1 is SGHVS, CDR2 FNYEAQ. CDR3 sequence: CASSSGGWLYQETQYF. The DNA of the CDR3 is TGTGCCAGCAGCTCCGGGGGGTGGTTGTACCAAGAGACCCAGTACTTC.

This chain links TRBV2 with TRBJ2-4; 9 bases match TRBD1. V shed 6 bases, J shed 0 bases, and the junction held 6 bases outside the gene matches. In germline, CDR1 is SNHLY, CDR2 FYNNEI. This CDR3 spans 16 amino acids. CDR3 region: CASRDRGGLAKNIQYF. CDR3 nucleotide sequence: TGTGCCAGCAGGGACAGGGGCGGGTTAGCCAAAAACATTCAGTACTTC. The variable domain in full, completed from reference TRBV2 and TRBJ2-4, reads EPEVTQTPSHQVTQMGQEVILRCVPISNHLYFYWYRQILGQKVEFLVSFYNNEISEKSEIFDDQFSVERPDGSNFTLKIRSTKLEDSAMYFCASRDRGGLAKNIQYFGAGTRLSVL.

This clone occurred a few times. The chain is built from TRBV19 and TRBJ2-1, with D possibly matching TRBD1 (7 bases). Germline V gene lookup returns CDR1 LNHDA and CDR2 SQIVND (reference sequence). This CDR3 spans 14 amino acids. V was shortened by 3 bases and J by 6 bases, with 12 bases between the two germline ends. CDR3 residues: CASSIRGDVNEQFF. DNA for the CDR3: TGTGCCAGTAGTATCAGGGGGGACGTCAATGAGCAGTTCTTC.

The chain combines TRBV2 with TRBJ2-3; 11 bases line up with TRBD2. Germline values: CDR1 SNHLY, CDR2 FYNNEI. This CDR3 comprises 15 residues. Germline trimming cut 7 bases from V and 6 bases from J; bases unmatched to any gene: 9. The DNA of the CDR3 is TGTGCCAGCATAAAACTAGCGGGAGTTTCCGATACGCAGTATTTT. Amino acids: CASIKLAGVSDTQYF.

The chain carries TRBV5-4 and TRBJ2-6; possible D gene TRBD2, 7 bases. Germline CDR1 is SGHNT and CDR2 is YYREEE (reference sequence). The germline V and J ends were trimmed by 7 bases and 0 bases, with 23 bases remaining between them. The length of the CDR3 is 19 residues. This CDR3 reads CASGVLMLAGASGANVLTF. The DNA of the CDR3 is TGTGCCAGCGGGGTCCTCATGTTGGCGGGGGCCTCTGGGGCCAACGTCCTGACTTTC.

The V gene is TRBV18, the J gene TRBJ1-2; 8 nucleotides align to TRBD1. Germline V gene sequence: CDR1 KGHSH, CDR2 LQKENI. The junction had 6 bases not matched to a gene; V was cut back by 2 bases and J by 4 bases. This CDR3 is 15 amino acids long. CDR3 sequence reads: CASSPETGAGYGYTF. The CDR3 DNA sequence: TGTGCCAGCTCACCAGAGACAGGGGCCGGCTATGGCTACACCTTC.

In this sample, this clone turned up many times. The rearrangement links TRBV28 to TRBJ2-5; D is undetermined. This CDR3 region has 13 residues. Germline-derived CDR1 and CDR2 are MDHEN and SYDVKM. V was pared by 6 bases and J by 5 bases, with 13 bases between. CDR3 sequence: CASSRIFPETQYF. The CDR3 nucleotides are TGTGCCAGCAGCCGGATTTTCCCCGAGACCCAGTACTTC.

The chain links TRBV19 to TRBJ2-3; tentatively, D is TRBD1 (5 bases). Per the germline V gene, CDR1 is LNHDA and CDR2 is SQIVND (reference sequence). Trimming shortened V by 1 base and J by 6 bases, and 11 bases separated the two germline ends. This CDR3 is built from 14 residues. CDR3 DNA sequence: TGTGCCAGTAGTATAGGACAGCGCGTGGATACGCAGTATTTT. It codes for CASSIGQRVDTQYF.

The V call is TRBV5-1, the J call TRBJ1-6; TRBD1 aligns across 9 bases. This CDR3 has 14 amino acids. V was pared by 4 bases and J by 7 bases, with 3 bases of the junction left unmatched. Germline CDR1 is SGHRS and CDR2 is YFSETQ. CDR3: CASSVGQGNSPLHF. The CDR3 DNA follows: TGCGCCAGCAGCGTCGGACAGGGGAATTCACCCCTCCACTTT.

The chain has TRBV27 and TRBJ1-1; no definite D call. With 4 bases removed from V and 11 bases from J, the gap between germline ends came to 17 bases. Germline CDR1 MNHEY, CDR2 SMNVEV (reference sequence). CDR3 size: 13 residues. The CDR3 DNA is TGTGCCAGCAGTTCGATCCAAAACGGTGGGGCTTTCTTT. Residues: CASSSIQNGGAFF.

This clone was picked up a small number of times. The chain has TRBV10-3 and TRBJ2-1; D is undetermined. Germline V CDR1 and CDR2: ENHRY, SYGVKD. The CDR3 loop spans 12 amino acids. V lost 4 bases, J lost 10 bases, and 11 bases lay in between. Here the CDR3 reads CAISAIEGEQFF. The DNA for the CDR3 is TGTGCCATCAGTGCCATAGAAGGCGAGCAGTTCTTC.

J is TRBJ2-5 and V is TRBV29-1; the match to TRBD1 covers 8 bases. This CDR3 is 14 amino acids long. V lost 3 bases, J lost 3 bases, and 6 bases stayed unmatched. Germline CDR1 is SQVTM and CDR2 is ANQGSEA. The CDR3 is CSVEGGQAKETQYF. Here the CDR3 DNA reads TGCAGCGTTGAGGGGGGACAGGCAAAAGAGACCCAGTACTTC.

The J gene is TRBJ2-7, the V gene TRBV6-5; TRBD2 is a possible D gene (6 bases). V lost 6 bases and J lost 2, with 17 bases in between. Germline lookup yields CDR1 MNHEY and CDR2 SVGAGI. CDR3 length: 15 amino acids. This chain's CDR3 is CASSISRTTPYEQYF. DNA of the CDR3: TGTGCCAGCAGCATATCACGGACTACACCCTACGAGCAGTACTTC.

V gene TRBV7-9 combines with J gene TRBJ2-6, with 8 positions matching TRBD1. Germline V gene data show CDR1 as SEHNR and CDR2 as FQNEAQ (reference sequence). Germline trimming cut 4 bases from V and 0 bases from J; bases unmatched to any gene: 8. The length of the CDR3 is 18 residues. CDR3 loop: CASSSGDRQSSGANVLTF. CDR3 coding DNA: TGTGCCAGCAGCTCAGGGGACAGGCAGAGCTCTGGGGCCAACGTCCTGACTTTC.

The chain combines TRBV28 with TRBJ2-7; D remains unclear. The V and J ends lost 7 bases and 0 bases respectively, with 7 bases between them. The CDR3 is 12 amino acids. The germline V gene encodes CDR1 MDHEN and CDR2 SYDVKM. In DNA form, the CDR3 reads TGTGCCAGCACCCCCGGCTCCTACGAGCAGTACTTC. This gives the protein CASTPGSYEQYF.

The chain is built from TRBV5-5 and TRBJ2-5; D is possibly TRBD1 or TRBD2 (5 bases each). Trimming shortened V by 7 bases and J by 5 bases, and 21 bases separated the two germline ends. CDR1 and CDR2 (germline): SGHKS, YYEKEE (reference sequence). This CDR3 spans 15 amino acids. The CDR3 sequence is CASAPRGVGWETQYF. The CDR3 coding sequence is TGTGCCAGCGCACCTAGAGGGGTGGGCTGGGAGACCCAGTACTTC.

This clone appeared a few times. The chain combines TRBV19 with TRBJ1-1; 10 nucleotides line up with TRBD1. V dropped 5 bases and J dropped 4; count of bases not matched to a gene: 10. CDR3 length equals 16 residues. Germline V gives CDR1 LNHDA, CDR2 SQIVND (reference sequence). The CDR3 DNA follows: TGTGCCAGTAGTCCTCGGACAGGGGGGGGAGTCACTGAAGCTTTCTTT. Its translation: CASSPRTGGGVTEAFF.

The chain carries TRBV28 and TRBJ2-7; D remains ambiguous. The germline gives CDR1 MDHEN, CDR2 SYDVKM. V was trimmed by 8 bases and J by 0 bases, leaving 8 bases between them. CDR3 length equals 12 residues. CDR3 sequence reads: CASARLSYEQYF. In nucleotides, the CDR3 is TGTGCCAGCGCTCGGCTCTCCTACGAGCAGTACTTC.

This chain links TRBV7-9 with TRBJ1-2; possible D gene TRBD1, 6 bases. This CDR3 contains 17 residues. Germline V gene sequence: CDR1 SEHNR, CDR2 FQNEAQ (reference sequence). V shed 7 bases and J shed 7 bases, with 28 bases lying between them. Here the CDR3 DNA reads TGTGCCAGCACCGTCTGGCTCCCTAACAGCCCCAGGGGTGGCTACACCTTC. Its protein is CASTVWLPNSPRGGYTF.

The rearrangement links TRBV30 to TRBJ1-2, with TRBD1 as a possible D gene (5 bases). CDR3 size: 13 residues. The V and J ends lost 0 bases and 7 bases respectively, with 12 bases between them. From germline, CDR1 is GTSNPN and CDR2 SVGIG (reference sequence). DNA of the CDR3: TGTGCCTGGAGTGTACAATCGGGGGTTGGCTACACCTTC. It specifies CAWSVQSGVGYTF.

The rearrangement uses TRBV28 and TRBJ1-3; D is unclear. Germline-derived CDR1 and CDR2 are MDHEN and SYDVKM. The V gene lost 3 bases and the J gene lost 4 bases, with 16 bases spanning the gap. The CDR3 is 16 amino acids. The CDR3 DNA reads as TGTGCCAGCAGTTTTGAGGTCGCGGGCGACGGAAACACCATATATTTT. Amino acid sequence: CASSFEVAGDGNTIYF.

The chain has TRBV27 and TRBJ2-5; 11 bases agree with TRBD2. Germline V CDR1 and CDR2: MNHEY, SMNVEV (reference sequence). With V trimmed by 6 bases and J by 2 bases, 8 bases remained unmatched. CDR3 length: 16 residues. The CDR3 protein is CASRDIAGGTQETQYF. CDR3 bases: TGTGCCAGCAGGGATATAGCGGGAGGGACTCAAGAGACCCAGTACTTC.

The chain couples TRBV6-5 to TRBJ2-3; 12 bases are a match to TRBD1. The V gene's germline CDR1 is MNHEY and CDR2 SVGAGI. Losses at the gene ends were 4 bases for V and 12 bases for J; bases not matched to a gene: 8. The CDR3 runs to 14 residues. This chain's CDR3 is CASSSTGTGGLQYF. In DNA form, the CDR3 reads TGTGCCAGCAGTTCCACCGGGACAGGGGGCCTTCAGTATTTT.

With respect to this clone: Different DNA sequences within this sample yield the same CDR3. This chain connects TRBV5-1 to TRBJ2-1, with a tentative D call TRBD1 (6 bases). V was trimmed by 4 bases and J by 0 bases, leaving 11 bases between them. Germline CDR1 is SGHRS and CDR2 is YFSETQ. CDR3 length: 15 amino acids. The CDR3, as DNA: TGCGCCAGCAGCCAGGACAGTAGCTCCTACAATGAGCAGTTCTTC. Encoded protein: CASSQDSSSYNEQFF. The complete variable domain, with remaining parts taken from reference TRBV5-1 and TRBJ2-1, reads KAGVTQTPRYLIKTRGQQVTLSCSPISGHRSVSWYQQTPGQGLQFLFEYFSETQRNKGNFPGRFSGRQFSNSRSEMNVSTLELGDSALYLCASSQDSSSYNEQFFGPGTRLTVL.

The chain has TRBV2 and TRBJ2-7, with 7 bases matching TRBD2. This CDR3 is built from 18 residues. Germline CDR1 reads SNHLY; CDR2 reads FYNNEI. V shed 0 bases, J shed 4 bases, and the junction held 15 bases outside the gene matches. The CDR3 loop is CASSEAAGVVAEEYEQYF. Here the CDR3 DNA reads TGTGCCAGCAGTGAAGCGGCGGGAGTGGTAGCTGAGGAATACGAGCAGTACTTC.